The 25 T cell receptor beta chains below all came from one sample that was sequenced in a study of human T cells and chemical hapten exposure. Time point in this sample: pre-sensitization, week 0. Specified treatment: therapeutic diphenylcyclopropenone sensitization with weekly scalp DPC. A single record per CDR3 protein comes from TCRdb applying MiXCR to the RACE reads. The sample shows under 300,000 distinct CDR3 sequences, roughly 8% of them seen only once. The source material was whole blood, sampled in connection with sensitization to the hapten diphenylcyclopropenone (DPC). The source of these receptors is a man between 18 and 29 years old with alopecia areata. Some clones in this sample may be carry-over from other donors' samples.

V is TRBV6-2 or TRBV6-3 and J is TRBJ2-3; maybe TRBD1 (6 bases). Germline V CDR1 and CDR2: MNHEY, SVGEGT. Trimming took 6 bases from V and 0 from J, leaving 16 bases between them. The CDR3 is 16 amino acids. CDR3 DNA: TGTGCCAGCAGAAGAACTGACAGGAAGAGCACAGATACGCAGTATTTT. It specifies CASRRTDRKSTDTQYF.

The sample holds a few counts of this clonotype. The chain is built from TRBV24-1 and TRBJ2-7, with 10 positions matching TRBD1. CDR1 KGHDR and CDR2 SFDVKD come from the germline V gene. V was clipped by 4 bases and J by 2 bases; unmatched bases: 4. This CDR3 is built from 15 residues. The CDR3 DNA sequence: TGTGCCACCAGTGAGTCCGGGACAGGGGCCTACGAGCAGTACTTC. Its protein is CATSESGTGAYEQYF.

V is TRBV7-9 and J is TRBJ2-1; D might be TRBD1 or TRBD2, each matching 5 bases. CDR3 length equals 13 residues. Per germline, CDR1 SEHNR and CDR2 FQNEAQ (reference sequence). V lost 6 bases to trimming and J lost 14 bases, with 20 bases between them. The CDR3 loop reads CASSPRGPWGKFF. CDR3 coding DNA: TGTGCCAGCAGTCCAAGGGGACCCTGGGGAAAGTTCTTC.

Ten or more counts support this clonotype. This sequence joins TRBV4-1 and TRBJ1-1; perhaps TRBD1 as D (5 bases). Trimming removed 4 bases from V and 2 bases from J, with 14 bases in between. The CDR3 runs 15 residues. Germline assignment: CDR1 MGHRA and CDR2 YSYEKL. CDR3 nucleotide sequence: TGCGCCAGCAGCCGCTATGCAGGGATTAACACTGAAGCTTTCTTT. Amino acid sequence: CASSRYAGINTEAFF.

This clonotype was detected only a few times. The chain employs TRBV4-3 and TRBJ2-1, with TRBD1 identical over 8 bases. With V trimmed by 2 bases and J by 5 bases, 8 bases remained unmatched. Germline lookup yields CDR1 LGHNA and CDR2 YSLEER. The CDR3 has 16 amino acids. As DNA, the CDR3 is TGCGCCAGCAGCCAACTTTCAGGGGGCCAAGACAATGAGCAGTTCTTC. Its translation: CASSQLSGGQDNEQFF.

This clonotype has just a few counts. The chain carries TRBV5-1 and TRBJ2-7; D gene uncertain. The CDR3 loop spans 13 amino acids. The germline V gene has CDR1 SGHRS and CDR2 YFSETQ. V was cut by 4 bases and J by 4 bases, with 12 bases left in between. DNA of the CDR3: TGCGCCAGCAGCCCGGCATTAGGATACGAGCAGTACGTC. This translates into CASSPALGYEQYV.

This clonotype was recorded many times. The chain has TRBV11-2 and TRBJ2-1; 7 positions agree with TRBD2. Trimming removed 4 bases from V and 0 bases from J; junction bases left unmatched: 6. Germline lookup yields CDR1 SGHAT and CDR2 FQNNGV. The CDR3 spans 16 residues. The CDR3 loop is CASSYPSGSSYNEQFF. In DNA form, the CDR3 reads TGTGCCAGCAGCTACCCTAGCGGAAGCTCCTACAATGAGCAGTTCTTC.

This clonotype was detected a few times. In DNA form, the CDR3 reads TGTGCCACCTTAGACTACGCAGATACGCAGTATTTT. Translated: CATLDYADTQYF. V is TRBV6-2 or TRBV6-3 and J is TRBJ2-3; weak D call: TRBD2 (5 bases). Trimming pared 10 bases from V and 4 bases from J, leaving 12 bases between. The CDR3 extends over 12 amino acids. Germline V gene lookup returns CDR1 MNHEY and CDR2 SVGEGT.

This clonotype was detected many times. V gene TRBV7-3 combines with J gene TRBJ1-1, with D possibly matching TRBD1 (6 bases). The germline CDR1 and CDR2 sequences are SGHTA and FQGTGA. This CDR3 has 17 amino acids. The V end lost 0 bases, the J end lost 4 bases, and 18 bases lay between the germline ends. This CDR3 is CASSLTEGGQSSTEAFF. CDR3 in DNA: TGTGCCAGCAGCTTAACTGAAGGGGGACAATCTAGCACTGAAGCTTTCTTT.

This clonotype was seen at least ten times. The chain links TRBV29-1 to TRBJ1-1; D is possibly TRBD1 (5 bases). The V end was cut by 3 bases, the J end by 3 bases, with 14 bases between. The CDR3 consists of 14 residues. Germline V gene sequence: CDR1 SQVTM, CDR2 ANQGSEA. The CDR3 loop reads CSVETGTVYTEAFF. In DNA form, the CDR3 reads TGCAGCGTTGAGACCGGGACGGTATACACTGAAGCTTTCTTT.

The chain combines TRBV4-1 with TRBJ2-2; no definite D call. This CDR3 region has 16 residues. From germline, CDR1 is MGHRA and CDR2 YSYEKL. V shed 1 base and J shed 3 bases, with 12 bases lying between them. In DNA form, the CDR3 reads TGCGCCAGCAGCCAAGGAGAAATCCGTGACACCGGGGAGCTGTTTTTT. It yields the protein CASSQGEIRDTGELFF.

This clonotype was found many times. In DNA, the CDR3 is TGTGCCAGCAGCCAGGACAGGGGGCAAGGCTACACCTTC. Translated, it gives CASSQDRGQGYTF. This chain joins TRBV14 and TRBJ1-2, with 11 nucleotides matching TRBD1. The ends lost 3 bases at V and 8 bases at J; junction bases unmatched: 2. The CDR3 contains 13 residues. The germline V gene encodes CDR1 SGHDN and CDR2 FVKESK.

The table lists this clonotype with a few counts. The chain is built from TRBV6-5 and TRBJ1-1; TRBD1 might be the D (6 bases). The germline gives CDR1 MNHEY, CDR2 SVGAGI. There are 14 residues in the CDR3. Trimming took off 5 bases at V and 4 bases at J, with 14 bases between the two ends. The CDR3 DNA follows: TGTGCCAGCAGTCGGGAAACAGGGAGCACTGAAGCTTTCTTT. This translates into CASSRETGSTEAFF.

This clonotype turned up a few times. The CDR3: CASSLGQGRYDEQYF. CDR3 DNA sequence: TGTGCCAGCAGCTTGGGGCAGGGGAGATACGACGAGCAGTACTTC. The chain has TRBV11-2 and TRBJ2-7, with D possibly TRBD1 on 6 matching bases. The germline V and J ends were trimmed by 3 bases and 5 bases, with 17 bases remaining between them. The CDR3 totals 15 residues. CDR1 is SGHAT, CDR2 FQNNGV, per germline.

This clonotype was seen a few times. The gene calls are TRBV6-5 and TRBJ1-2, with a tentative D call TRBD1 (6 bases). Between the trimmed V and J ends, which lost 3 bases and 3 bases, there was a span of 23 bases. Germline assignment: CDR1 MNHEY and CDR2 SVGAGI. The CDR3 has 18 amino acids. CDR3 sequence reads: CASSYERGAGPTDYGYTF. In nucleotides, the CDR3 is TGTGCCAGCAGTTATGAGCGGGGGGCCGGCCCGACAGACTATGGCTACACCTTC.

This clonotype was seen more than once but under ten times. CDR3 DNA sequence: TGTGCCAGCACAAACAGGGAGTTAGGATCCTACGAGCAGTACTTC. Translating gives CASTNRELGSYEQYF. V is TRBV6-2 or TRBV6-3 and J is TRBJ2-7; tentative D call: TRBD1 (6 bases). Per germline, CDR1 MNHEY and CDR2 SVGEGT. The CDR3 sequence is 15 residues long. With 7 bases removed from V and 1 base from J, the gap between germline ends came to 17 bases.

This clonotype was seen more than once but under ten times. The chain is built from TRBV28 and TRBJ1-2; the match to TRBD1 covers 8 bases. Per the germline V gene, CDR1 is MDHEN and CDR2 is SYDVKM. V trimming: 7 bases; J trimming: 3 bases; junction bases outside the gene matches: 10. There are 15 residues in the CDR3. In nucleotides, the CDR3 is TGTGCCAGCACCCCTTCCGGACAGGGCCACTATGGCTACACCTTC. As protein: CASTPSGQGHYGYTF.

The chain has TRBV12-3 or TRBV12-4 and TRBJ1-4, with 8 bases identical to TRBD1. Trimming took 1 base from V and 6 from J; bases not matched to a gene: 7. The CDR3 totals 16 residues. CDR3 sequence: CASSLVGTGVHEKLFF. In DNA form, the CDR3 reads TGTGCCAGCAGTTTAGTGGGGACAGGCGTACATGAAAAACTGTTTTTT.

This clonotype was recorded many times. This chain links TRBV7-9 with TRBJ2-1; 7 bases align to TRBD1. The length of the CDR3 is 20 residues. V lost 5 bases, J lost 0 bases, and 19 bases stayed unmatched. Germline V lookup: CDR1 SEHNR, CDR2 FQNEAQ (reference sequence). In DNA, the CDR3 is TGTGCCAGCAGCAGCTACCGGGACAGTGGACGTGAGAGCTCCTACAATGAGCAGTTCTTC. Its protein is CASSSYRDSGRESSYNEQFF. Full variable domain (rest looked up from reference TRBV7-9 and TRBJ2-1): DTGVSQNPRHKITKRGQNVTFRCDPISEHNRLYWYRQTLGQGPEFLTYFQNEAQLEKSRLLSDRFSAERPKGSFSTLEIQRTEQGDSAMYLCASSSYRDSGRESSYNEQFFGPGTRLTVL.

This clonotype showed up just a few times. The rearrangement uses TRBV11-2 and TRBJ1-2; perhaps TRBD1 as D (5 bases). Trimming took off 4 bases at V and 1 base at J, with 13 bases between the two ends. Per germline, CDR1 SGHAT and CDR2 FQNNGV. The CDR3 length is 15 residues. The CDR3 bases are TGTGCCAGCAGCTGGCCCCGGCAGGGTAACTATGGCTACACCTTC. This translates into CASSWPRQGNYGYTF.

This clonotype was counted ten times or more. This chain uses TRBV28 with TRBJ2-1, with D unclear. The CDR3 is 12 residues long. Germline CDR1 MDHEN, CDR2 SYDVKM. Trimming shortened V by 7 bases and J by 4 bases, and 8 bases separated the two germline ends. CDR3 residues: CASKAGYNEQFF. CDR3 DNA sequence: TGTGCCAGCAAAGCAGGTTACAATGAGCAGTTCTTC.

The chain uses TRBV19 and TRBJ2-7; 7 nucleotides align to TRBD2. The germline CDR1 and CDR2 sequences are LNHDA and SQIVND (reference sequence). J lost 0 bases, V lost 4 bases, and 3 bases had no gene match. The CDR3 is 14 residues long. In nucleotides, the CDR3 is TGTGCCAGTAGTAGCGGGGGTTTCTCCTACGAGCAGTACTTC. As protein: CASSSGGFSYEQYF.

This clonotype has ten or more counts. The chain is built from TRBV7-2 and TRBJ2-5; possibly TRBD1 for D (7 bases). Germline-derived CDR1 and CDR2 are SGHTA and FQGNSA. The V gene lost 4 bases and the J gene lost 5 bases, with 17 bases spanning the gap. This CDR3 region has 15 residues. The CDR3 here is CASSSGGRGGETQYF. The CDR3 nucleotides read TGTGCCAGCAGCTCAGGGGGGCGGGGCGGCGAGACCCAGTACTTC.

This clonotype came up a few times. This sequence joins TRBV9 and TRBJ1-4; 10 positions agree with TRBD1. The CDR3 extends over 14 amino acids. Germline CDR1 and CDR2: SGDLS and YYNGEE. V was pared by 3 bases and J by 8 bases, with 4 bases of the junction left unmatched. CDR3 residues: CASSAGTGEEKLFF. The CDR3, as DNA: TGTGCCAGCAGCGCCGGGACAGGGGAGGAAAAACTGTTTTTT.

In this sample, this clonotype turned up many times. One end of the junction is discordant with germline, which a read error may explain. This sequence joins TRBV4-1 and TRBJ2-2, with 9 positions matching TRBD1. The CDR3 is 16 amino acids. Germline lookup yields CDR1 MGHRA and CDR2 YSYEKL. CDR3 in DNA: TGCGCCAGCTGCCATTCGGGACAGGGCGGCACCGGGGAGCTGTTTTTT. It codes for CASCHSGQGGTGELFF.